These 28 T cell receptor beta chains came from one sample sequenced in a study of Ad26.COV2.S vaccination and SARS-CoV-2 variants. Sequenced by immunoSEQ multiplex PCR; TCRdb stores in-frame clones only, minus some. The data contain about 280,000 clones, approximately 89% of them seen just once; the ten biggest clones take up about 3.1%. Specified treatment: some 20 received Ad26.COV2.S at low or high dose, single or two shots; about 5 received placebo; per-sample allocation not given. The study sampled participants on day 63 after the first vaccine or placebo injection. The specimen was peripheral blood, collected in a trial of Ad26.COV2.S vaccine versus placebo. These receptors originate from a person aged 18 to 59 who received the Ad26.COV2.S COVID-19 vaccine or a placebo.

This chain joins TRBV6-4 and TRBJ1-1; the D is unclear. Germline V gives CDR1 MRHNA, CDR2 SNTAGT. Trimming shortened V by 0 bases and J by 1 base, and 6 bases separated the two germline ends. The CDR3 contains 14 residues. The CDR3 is CASSDSSGNTEAFF. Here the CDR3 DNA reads TGTGCCAGCAGTGACTCGTCAGGGAACACTGAAGCTTTCTTT.

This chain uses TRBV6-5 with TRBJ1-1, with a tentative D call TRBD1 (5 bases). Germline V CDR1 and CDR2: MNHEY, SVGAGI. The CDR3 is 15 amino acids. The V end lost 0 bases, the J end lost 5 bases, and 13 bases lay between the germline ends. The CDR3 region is CASSYSGVGGTEAFF. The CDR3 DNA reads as TGTGCCAGCAGTTACTCAGGGGTCGGGGGGACTGAAGCTTTCTTT.

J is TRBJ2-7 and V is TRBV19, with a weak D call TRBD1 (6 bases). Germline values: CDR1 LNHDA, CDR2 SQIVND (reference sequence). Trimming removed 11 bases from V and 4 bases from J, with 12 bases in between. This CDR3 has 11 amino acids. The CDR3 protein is CASEQGYEQYF. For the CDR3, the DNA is TGTGCCTCAGAACAGGGATACGAGCAGTACTTC.

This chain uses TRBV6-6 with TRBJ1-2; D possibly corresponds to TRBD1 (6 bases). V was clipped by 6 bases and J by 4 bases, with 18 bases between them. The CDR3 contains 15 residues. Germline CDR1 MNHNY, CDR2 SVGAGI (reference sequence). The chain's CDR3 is CASSHPGGAPYGYTF. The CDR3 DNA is TGTGCCAGCAGCCACCCCGGGGGCGCTCCCTATGGCTACACCTTC.

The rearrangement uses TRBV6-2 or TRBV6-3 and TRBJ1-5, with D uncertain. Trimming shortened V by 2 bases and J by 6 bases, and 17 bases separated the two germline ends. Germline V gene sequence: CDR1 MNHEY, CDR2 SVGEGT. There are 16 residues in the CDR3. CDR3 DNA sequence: TGTGCCAGCAGTTACGACCGGGAGGGTGGCGGTCAGCCCCAGCATTTT. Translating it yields CASSYDREGGGQPQHF.

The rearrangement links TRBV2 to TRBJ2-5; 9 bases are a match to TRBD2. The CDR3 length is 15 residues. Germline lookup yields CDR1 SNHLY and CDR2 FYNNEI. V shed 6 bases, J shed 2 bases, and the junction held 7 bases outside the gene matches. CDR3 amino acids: CASRKKTSGQETQYF. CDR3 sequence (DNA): TGTGCCAGCAGAAAAAAGACTAGCGGTCAAGAGACCCAGTACTTC.

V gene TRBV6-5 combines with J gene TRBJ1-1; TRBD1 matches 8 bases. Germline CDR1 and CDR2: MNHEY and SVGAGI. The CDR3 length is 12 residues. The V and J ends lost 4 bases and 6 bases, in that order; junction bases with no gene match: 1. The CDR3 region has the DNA TGTGCCAGCAGTTGGACAGGGTCTGAAGCTTTCTTT. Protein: CASSWTGSEAFF.

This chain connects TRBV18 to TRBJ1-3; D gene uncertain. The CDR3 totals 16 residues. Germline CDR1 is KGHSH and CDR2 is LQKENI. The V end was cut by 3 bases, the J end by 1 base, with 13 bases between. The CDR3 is CASSPTWEASGNTIYF. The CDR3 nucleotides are TGTGCCAGCTCACCTACATGGGAAGCATCTGGAAACACCATATATTTT.

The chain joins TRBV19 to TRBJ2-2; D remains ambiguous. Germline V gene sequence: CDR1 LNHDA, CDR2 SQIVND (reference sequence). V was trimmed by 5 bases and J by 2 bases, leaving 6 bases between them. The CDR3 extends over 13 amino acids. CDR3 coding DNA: TGTGCCAGTAGTGATGGCAACACCGGGGAGCTGTTTTTT. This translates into CASSDGNTGELFF.

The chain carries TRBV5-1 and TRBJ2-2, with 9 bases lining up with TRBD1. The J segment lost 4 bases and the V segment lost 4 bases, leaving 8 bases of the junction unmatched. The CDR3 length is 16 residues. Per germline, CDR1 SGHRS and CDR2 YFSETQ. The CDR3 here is CASSVGTGLFTGELFF. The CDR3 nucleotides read TGCGCCAGCAGCGTGGGGACAGGGCTTTTCACCGGGGAGCTGTTTTTT.

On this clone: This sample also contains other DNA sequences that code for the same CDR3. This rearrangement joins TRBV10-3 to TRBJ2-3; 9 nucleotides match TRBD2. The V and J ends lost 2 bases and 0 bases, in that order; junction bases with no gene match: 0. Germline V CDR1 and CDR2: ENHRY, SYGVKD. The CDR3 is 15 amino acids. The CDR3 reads CAISEAGGSTDTQYF. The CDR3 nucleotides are TGTGCCATCAGTGAGGCGGGGGGGAGCACAGATACGCAGTATTTT.

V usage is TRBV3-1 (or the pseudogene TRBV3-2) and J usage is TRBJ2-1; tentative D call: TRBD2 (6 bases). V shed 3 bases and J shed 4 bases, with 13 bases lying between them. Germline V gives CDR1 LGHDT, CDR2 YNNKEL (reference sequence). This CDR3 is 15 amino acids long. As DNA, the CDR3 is TGTGCCAGCAGCCACACGGGAGCCGGGTACAATGAGCAGTTCTTC. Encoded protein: CASSHTGAGYNEQFF.

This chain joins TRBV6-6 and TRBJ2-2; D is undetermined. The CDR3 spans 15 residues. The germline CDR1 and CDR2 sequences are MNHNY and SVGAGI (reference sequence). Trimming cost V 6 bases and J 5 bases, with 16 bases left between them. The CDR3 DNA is TGTGCCAGCAGCCCCGAGTTGTACTGGACCGGGGAGCTGTTTTTT. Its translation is CASSPELYWTGELFF.

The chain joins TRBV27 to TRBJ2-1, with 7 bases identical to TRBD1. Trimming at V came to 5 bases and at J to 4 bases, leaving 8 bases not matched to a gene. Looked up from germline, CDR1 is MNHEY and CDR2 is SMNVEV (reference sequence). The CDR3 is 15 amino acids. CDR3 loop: CASSKPGQLYNEQFF. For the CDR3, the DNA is TGTGCCAGCAGTAAACCGGGACAGCTTTACAATGAGCAGTTCTTC.

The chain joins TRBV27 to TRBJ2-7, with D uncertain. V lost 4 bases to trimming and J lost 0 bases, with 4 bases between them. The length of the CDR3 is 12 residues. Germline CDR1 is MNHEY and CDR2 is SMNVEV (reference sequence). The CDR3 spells CASSSPSYEQYF. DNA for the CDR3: TGTGCCAGCAGTTCCCCCTCCTACGAGCAGTACTTC.

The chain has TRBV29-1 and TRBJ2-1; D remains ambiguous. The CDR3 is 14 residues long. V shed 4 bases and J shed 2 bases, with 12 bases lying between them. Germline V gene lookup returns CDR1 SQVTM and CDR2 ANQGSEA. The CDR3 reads CSVAKHEAYNEQFF. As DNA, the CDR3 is TGCAGCGTTGCGAAACATGAGGCCTACAATGAGCAGTTCTTC.

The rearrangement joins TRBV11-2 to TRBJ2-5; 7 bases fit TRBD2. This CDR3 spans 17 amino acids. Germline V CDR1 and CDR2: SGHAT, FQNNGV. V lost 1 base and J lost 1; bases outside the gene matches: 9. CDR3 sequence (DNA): TGTGCCAGCAGCTTAGCAATGGGGGGGAGCGGCCAAGAGACCCAGTACTTC. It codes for CASSLAMGGSGQETQYF. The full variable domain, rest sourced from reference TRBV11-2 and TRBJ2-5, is EAGVAQSPRYKIIEKRQSVAFWCNPISGHATLYWYQQILGQGPKLLIQFQNNGVVDDSQLPKDRFSAERLKGVDSTLKIQPAKLEDSAVYLCASSLAMGGSGQETQYFGPGTRLLVL.

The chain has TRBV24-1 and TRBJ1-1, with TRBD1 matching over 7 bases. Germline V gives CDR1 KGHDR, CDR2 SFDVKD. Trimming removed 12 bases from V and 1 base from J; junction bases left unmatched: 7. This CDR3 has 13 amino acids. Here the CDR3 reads CASTTGKNTEAFF. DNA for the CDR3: TGTGCCTCGACGACAGGGAAGAACACTGAAGCTTTCTTT.

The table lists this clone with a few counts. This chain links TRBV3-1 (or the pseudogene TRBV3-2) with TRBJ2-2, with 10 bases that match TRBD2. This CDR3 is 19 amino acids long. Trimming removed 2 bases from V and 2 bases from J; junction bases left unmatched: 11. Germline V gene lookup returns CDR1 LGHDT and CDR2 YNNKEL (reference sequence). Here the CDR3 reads CASSQQGSGRMENTGELFF. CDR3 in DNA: TGTGCCAGCAGCCAACAGGGTAGCGGGAGGATGGAAAACACCGGGGAGCTGTTTTTT.

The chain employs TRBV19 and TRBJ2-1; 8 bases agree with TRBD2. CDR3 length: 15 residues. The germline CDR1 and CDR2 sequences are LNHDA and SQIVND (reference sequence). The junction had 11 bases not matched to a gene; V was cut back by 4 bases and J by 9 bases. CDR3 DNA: TGTGCCAGTAGTACCCTAGCGGGTCGGGCTTTTGAGCAGTTCTTC. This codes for CASSTLAGRAFEQFF.

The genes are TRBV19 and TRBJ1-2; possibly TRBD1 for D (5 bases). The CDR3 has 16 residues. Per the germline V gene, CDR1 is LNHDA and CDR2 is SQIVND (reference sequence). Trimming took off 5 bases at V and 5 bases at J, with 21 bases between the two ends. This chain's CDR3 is CASSHRQLLNIYGYTF. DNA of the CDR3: TGTGCCAGTAGTCACAGACAGCTCCTAAATATATATGGCTACACCTTC.

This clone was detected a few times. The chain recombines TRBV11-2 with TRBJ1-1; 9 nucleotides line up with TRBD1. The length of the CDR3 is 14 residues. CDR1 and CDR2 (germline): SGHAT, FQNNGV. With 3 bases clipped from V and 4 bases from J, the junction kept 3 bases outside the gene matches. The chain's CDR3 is CASSFTQGATEAFF. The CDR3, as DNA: TGTGCCAGCAGCTTTACACAGGGGGCCACTGAAGCTTTCTTT.

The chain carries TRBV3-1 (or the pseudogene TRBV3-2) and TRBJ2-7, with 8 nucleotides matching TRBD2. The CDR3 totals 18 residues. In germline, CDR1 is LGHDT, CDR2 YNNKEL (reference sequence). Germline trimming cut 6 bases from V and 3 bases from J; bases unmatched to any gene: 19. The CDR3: CASRPGLSRGGSLYEQYF. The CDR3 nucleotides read TGTGCCAGCAGGCCAGGACTTAGCCGGGGGGGCTCCCTCTACGAGCAGTACTTC.

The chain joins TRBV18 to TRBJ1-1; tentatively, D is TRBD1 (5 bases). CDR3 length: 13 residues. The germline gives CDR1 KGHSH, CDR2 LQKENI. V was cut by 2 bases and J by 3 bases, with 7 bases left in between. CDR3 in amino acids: CASSPFRDTEAFF. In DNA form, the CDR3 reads TGTGCCAGCTCACCATTCAGGGACACTGAAGCTTTCTTT.

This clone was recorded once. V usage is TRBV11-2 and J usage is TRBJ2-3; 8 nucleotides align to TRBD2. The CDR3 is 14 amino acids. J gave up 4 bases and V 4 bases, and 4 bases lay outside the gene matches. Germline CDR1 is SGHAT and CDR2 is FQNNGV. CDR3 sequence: CASSSGLGADTQYF. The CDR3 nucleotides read TGTGCCAGCAGCTCGGGACTAGGGGCAGATACGCAGTATTTT.

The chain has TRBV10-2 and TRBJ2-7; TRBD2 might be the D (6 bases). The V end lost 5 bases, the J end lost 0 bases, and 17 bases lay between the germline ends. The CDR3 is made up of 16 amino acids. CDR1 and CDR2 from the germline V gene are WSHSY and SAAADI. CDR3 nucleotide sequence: TGCGCCAGCAGTAGACCGGGACTCCTGAGCTCCTACGAGCAGTACTTC. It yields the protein CASSRPGLLSSYEQYF.

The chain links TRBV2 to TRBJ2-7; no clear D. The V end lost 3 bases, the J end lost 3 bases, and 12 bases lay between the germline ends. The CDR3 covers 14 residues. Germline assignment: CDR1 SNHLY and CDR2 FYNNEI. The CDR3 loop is CASSDLRQLYEQYF. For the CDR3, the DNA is TGTGCCAGCAGTGACTTGAGGCAGCTCTACGAGCAGTACTTC.

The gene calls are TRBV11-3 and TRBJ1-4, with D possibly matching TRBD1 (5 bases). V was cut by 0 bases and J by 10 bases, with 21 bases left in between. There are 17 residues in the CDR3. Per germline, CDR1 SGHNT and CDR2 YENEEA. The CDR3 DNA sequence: TGTGCCAGCAGCTTAGATCCCTCCGTGGGCCGCGGGGGAAAACTGTTTTTT. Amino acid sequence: CASSLDPSVGRGGKLFF.